This TCR beta chain was recovered during a study of blood T cell repertoires in COVID-19. Study information: The analysed material was cDNA or gDNA that came from T cells, B-cell-depleted T cells, or PBMCs.

The CDR3 is 15 amino acids. The germline V gene encodes CDR1 SGHNT and CDR2 YENEEA. V was pared by 5 bases and J by 1 base, with 14 bases between. As handled by the study authors: Scientists estimated how many nucleated cells there were by amplifying reference gene primers. Produced via immunoSEQ multiplex PCR; TCRdb's table is partial and in-frame only. The DNA was the basis for D and trimming; V, J and clone size are from that table. The sample has fewer than 60,000 clones, 80% to 90% seen once. This TCR was recovered from a man aged 45 to 65 with acute or convalescent COVID-19. The sample consisted of peripheral blood. The V gene is TRBV11-3, the J gene TRBJ2-5; D is possibly TRBD2 (6 bases). Here the CDR3 reads CASSNSFGGQETQYF. CDR3 nucleotides: TGTGCCAGCAGCAATTCTTTCGGGGGCCAAGAGACCCAGTACTTC.